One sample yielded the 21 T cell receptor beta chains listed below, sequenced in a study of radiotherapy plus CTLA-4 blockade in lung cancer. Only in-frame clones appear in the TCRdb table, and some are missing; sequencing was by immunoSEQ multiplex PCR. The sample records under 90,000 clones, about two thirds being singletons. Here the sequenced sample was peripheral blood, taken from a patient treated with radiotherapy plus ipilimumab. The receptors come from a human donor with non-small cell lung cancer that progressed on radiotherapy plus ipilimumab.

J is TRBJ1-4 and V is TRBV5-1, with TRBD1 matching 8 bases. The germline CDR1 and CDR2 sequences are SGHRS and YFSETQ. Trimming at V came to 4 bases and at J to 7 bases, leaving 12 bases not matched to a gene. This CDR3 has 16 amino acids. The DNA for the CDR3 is TGCGCCAGCAGCGTCTCGAACCCCGGGACAGGTGAAAAACTGTTTTTT. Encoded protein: CASSVSNPGTGEKLFF.

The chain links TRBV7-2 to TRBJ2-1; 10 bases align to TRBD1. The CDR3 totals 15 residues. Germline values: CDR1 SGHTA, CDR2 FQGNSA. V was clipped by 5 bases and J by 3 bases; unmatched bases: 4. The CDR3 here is CASSPTGGVYNEQFF. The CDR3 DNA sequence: TGTGCCAGCAGCCCGACAGGGGGCGTCTACAATGAGCAGTTCTTC.

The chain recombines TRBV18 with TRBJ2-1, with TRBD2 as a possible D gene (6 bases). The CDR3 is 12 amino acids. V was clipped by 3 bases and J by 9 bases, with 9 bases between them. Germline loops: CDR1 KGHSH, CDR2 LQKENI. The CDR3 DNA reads TGTGCCAGCTCACCTCCCGGGGGTGAGCAGTTCTTC. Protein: CASSPPGGEQFF.

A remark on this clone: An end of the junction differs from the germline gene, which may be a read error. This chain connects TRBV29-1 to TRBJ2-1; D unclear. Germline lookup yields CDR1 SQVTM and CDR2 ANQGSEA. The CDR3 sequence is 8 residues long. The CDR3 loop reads CSVEEQFF. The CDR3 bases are TGCAGCGTAGAAGAGCAGTTCTTC.

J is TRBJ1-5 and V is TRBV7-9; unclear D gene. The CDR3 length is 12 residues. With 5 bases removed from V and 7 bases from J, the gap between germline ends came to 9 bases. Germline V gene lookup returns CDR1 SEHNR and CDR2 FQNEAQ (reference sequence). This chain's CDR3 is CASSPGPQPQHF. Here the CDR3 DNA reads TGTGCCAGCAGCCCGGGCCCCCAGCCCCAGCATTTT.

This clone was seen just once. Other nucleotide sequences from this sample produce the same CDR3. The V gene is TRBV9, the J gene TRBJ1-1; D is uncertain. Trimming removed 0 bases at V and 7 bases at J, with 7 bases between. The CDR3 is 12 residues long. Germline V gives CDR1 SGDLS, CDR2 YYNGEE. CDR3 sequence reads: CASSVGRGEAFF. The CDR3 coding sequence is TGTGCCAGCAGCGTAGGACGGGGTGAAGCTTTCTTT.

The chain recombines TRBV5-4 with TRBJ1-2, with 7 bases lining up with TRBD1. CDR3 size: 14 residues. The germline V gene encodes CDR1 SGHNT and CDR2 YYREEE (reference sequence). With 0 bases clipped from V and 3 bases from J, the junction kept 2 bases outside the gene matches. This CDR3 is CASSLDRGDYGYTF. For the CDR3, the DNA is TGTGCCAGCAGCTTGGACAGGGGAGACTATGGCTACACCTTC.

The chain's CDR3 is CASSVTGEAEAFF. The CDR3 coding sequence is TGTGCCAGCAGCGTCACAGGGGAGGCTGAAGCTTTCTTT. V and J are TRBV7-9 and TRBJ1-1; 7 bases map to TRBD1. Trimming took 5 bases from V and 6 from J; bases not matched to a gene: 6. Per the germline V gene, CDR1 is SEHNR and CDR2 is FQNEAQ (reference sequence). This CDR3 has 13 residues. Complete variable domain (other parts from reference TRBV7-9 and TRBJ1-1): DTGVSQNPRHKITKRGQNVTFRCDPISEHNRLYWYRQTLGQGPEFLTYFQNEAQLEKSRLLSDRFSAERPKGSFSTLEIQRTEQGDSAMYLCASSVTGEAEAFFGQGTRLTVV.

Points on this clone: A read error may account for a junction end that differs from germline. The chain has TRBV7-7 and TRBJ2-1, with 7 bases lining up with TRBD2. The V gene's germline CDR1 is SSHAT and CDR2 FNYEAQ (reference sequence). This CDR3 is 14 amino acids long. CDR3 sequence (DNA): TGTGCTAGCAGCTCCTCTAGCGGAGGGAATGAGCAGTTCTTC. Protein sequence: CASSSSSGGNEQFF.

CDR3 sequence (DNA): TGTGCCAGCAGTGTTGAAGGACAGGTCAATTCACCCCTCCACTTT. This codes for CASSVEGQVNSPLHF. The chain is built from TRBV2 and TRBJ1-6; the match to TRBD1 covers 7 bases. CDR3 length equals 15 residues. Trimming removed 4 bases from V and 7 bases from J; junction bases left unmatched: 7. Germline-derived CDR1 and CDR2 are SNHLY and FYNNEI.

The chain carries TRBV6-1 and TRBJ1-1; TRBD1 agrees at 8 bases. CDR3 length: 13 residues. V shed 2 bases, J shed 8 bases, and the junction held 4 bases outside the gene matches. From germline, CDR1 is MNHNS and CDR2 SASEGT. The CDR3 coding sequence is TGTGCCAGCAGTGAAAGGACAGGGTGGGAAGCTTTCTTT. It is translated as CASSERTGWEAFF.

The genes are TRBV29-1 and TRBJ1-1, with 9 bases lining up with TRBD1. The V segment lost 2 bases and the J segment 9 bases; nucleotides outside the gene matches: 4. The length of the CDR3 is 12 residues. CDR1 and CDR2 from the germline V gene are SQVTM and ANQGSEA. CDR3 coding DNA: TGCAGCGTTGAAAGGGACAGGGAGAAAGCTTTCTTT. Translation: CSVERDREKAFF.

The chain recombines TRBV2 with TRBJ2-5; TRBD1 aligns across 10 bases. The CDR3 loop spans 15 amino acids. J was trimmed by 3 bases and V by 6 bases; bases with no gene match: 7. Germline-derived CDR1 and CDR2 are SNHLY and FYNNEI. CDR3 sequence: CASSEDRGGEETQYF. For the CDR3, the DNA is TGTGCCAGCAGCGAGGACAGGGGGGGAGAAGAGACCCAGTACTTC.

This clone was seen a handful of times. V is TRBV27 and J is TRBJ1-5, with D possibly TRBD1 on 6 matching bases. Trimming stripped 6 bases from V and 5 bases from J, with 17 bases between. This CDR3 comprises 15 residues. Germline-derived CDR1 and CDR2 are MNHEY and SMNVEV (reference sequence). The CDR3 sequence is CASSKTNRVDQPQHF. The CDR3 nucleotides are TGTGCCAGCAGCAAAACTAACAGGGTTGATCAGCCCCAGCATTTT.

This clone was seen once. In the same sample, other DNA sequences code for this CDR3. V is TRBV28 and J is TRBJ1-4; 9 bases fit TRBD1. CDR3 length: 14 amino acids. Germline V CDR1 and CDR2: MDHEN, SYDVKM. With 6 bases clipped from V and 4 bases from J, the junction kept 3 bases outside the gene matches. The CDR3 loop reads CASRPGQGNEKLFF. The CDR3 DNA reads TGTGCCAGCAGGCCGGGACAGGGTAATGAAAAACTGTTTTTT.

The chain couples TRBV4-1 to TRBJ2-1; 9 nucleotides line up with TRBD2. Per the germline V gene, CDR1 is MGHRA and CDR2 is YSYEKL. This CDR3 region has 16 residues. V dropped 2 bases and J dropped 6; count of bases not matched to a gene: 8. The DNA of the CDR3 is TGCGCCAGCAGCCAAAGTGCGGGCGGGGGGGTCAATGAGCAGTTCTTC. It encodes CASSQSAGGGVNEQFF.

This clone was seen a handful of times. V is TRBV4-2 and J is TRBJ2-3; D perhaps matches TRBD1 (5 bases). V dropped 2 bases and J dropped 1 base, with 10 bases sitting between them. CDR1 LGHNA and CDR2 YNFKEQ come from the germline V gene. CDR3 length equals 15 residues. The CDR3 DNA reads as TGTGCCAGCAGCCAATATACAGGCCGCACAGATACGCAGTATTTT. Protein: CASSQYTGRTDTQYF.

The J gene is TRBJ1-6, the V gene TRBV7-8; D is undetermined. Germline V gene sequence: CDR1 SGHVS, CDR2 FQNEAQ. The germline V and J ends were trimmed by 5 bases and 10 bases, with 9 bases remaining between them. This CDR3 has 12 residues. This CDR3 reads CASSPPESPLHF. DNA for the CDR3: TGTGCCAGCAGCCCCCCGGAGTCACCCCTCCACTTT. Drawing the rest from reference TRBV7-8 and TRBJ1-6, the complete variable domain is GAGVSQSPRYKVAKRGQDVALRCDPISGHVSLFWYQQALGQGPEFLTYFQNEAQLDKSGLPSDRFFAERPEGSVSTLKIQRTQQEDSAVYLCASSPPESPLHFGNGTRLTVT.

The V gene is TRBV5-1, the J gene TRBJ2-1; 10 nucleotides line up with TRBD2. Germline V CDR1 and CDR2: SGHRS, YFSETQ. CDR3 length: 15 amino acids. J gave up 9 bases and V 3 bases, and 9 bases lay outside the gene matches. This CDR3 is CASSSTGTSATEQFF. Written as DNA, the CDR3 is TGCGCCAGCAGCTCCACCGGGACTAGCGCCACTGAGCAGTTCTTC.

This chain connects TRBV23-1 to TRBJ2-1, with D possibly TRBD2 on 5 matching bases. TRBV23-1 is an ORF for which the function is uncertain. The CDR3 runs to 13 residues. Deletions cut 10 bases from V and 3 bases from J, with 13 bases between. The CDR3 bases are TGCGCCACATGCAGAGGGTTCTACAATGAGCAGTTCTTC. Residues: CATCRGFYNEQFF.

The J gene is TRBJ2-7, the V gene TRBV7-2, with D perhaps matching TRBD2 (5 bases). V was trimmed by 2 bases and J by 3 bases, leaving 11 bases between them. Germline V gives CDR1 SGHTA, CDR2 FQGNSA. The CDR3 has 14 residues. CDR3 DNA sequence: TGTGCCAGCAGCTTACATGTGGACTTCTACGAGCAGTACTTC. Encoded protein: CASSLHVDFYEQYF.